This note documents a single TCR beta chain sequence. The data are from a study of T-cell reconstitution after alpha-beta-depleted transplantation in children. The TCRbeta library incorporated unique molecular identifiers. TCRdb re-derived calls from the PCR reads in MiXCR, one entry per CDR3 protein. The sample shows roughly 500,000 distinct CDR3 sequences, 30% to 35% of them seen only once. Material: PBMCs from the stem cell graft donor, obtained from the stem cell graft. The source of this sequence is a human donor who donated a stem cell graft to a child with aplastic anemia.

Here the CDR3 reads CASSDGGGEAFF. The CDR3 DNA sequence: TGTGCCAGCAGTGACGGGGGCGGTGAAGCTTTCTTT. This rearrangement joins TRBV6-4 to TRBJ1-1; a possible D gene is TRBD1 (6 bases). Germline CDR1 reads MRHNA; CDR2 reads SNTAGT. The CDR3 extends over 12 amino acids. The V end was cut by 2 bases, the J end by 7 bases, with 8 bases between.